This is a list of T cell receptor beta chains from one sample in a study of regulatory T cells in long-lasting Graves disease. One entry per CDR3 protein, called by TCRdb with MiXCR from the multiplex PCR reads. Among approximately 400,000 distinct CDR3 sequences listed, 23% were seen once. This material consisted of peripheral blood mononuclear cells (PBMCs), taken when the disease was refractory, from a patient treated with antithyroid drugs. The receptors were gathered from a female donor with Graves disease. Each CDR3 is given with its conserved first and last residue. Each record gives: clone size, V gene, D gene, J gene, CDR3 DNA, CDR3 protein. A D gene is named only where the DNA matches it firmly. Not every row has a clone size; where given, it reads once, few, many or a size class.

NA	TRBV28	TRBD1	TRBJ2-7	TGTGCCAGCAGTTTATCATGGTCCGGGACAGGGGACGACGAGCAGTACTTC	CASSLSWSGTGDDEQYF
many	TRBV7-8	TRBD2	TRBJ2-7	TGTGCCAGCAGCCCGGTGAGGGGCGGGAGTCGTGTCGAGCAGTACTTC	CASSPVRGGSRVEQYF
few	TRBV29-1	NA	TRBJ2-6	TGCAGCGTTAGTGCCGCCGTCCGCTCTGGGGCCAACGTCCTGACTTTC	CSVSAAVRSGANVLTF
NA	TRBV10-3	TRBD1	TRBJ2-7	TGTGCCATCAGCGGGACAGGGGCCGGGGAGCAGTACTTC	CAISGTGAGEQYF
many	TRBV28	TRBD1	TRBJ2-5	TGTGCCAGCAGTCCGGGACAGAGCGACCAAGAGACCCAGTACTTC	CASSPGQSDQETQYF
many	TRBV5-6	TRBD1	TRBJ2-7	TGTGCCAGCAGCTCCTTCGACAGGGGTTACGAGCAGTACTTC	CASSSFDRGYEQYF
few	TRBV7-2	TRBD1	TRBJ2-4	TGTGCCAGCAGCTTACAGGGGGCCTGGGACATTCAGTACTTC	CASSLQGAWDIQYF
few	TRBV5-1	TRBD2	TRBJ2-2	TGCGCCAGTGGAGGCGGGCGGGAGTCGTACACCGGGGAGCTGTTTTTT	CASGGGRESYTGELFF
few	TRBV18	NA	TRBJ1-1	TGTGCCAGCTCAGGAGGGACGGCTGTTACGGAAGCTTTCTTT	CASSGGTAVTEAFF
few	TRBV29-1	TRBD2	TRBJ2-5	TGCAGCGGATACGTTAGCGGGAGGGCCTCAGAGACCCAGTACTTC	CSGYVSGRASETQYF
few	TRBV20-1	NA	TRBJ1-1	TGCAGTGCTAGAGGCTCGGGAAAGGTAGACACTGAAGCTTTCTTT	CSARGSGKVDTEAFF
NA	TRBV9	NA	TRBJ1-2	TGTGCCAGCACCGGCGGGGGAGGTGGCTATGGCTACACCTTC	CASTGGGGGYGYTF
NA	TRBV7-2	NA	TRBJ2-1	TGTGCCAGCAGCTTAGCTAGGACGAAGCATGAGCAGTTCTTC	CASSLARTKHEQFF
many	TRBV2	NA	TRBJ1-1	TGTGCCAGCAGTGCAGAGAACACTGAAGCTTTCTTT	CASSAENTEAFF
few	TRBV29-1	NA	TRBJ1-5	TGCGCGGGTGGGGGTAGCAATCAGCCCCAGCATTTT	CAGGGSNQPQHF
many	TRBV12-3/TRBV12-4	TRBD1	TRBJ2-7	TGTGCCAGCAGTTTAGAACAGGGGGCGACGGACGAGCAGTACTTC	CASSLEQGATDEQYF
NA	TRBV4-3	TRBD1	TRBJ1-1	TGCGCCAGCAGCCCAACTGGGACAGGGAGCACTGAAGCTTTCTTT	CASSPTGTGSTEAFF
NA	TRBV5-1	TRBD1	TRBJ1-1	TGCGCCAGCAGCCAATACCGGGACAGAATAATGAACACTGAAGCTTTCTTT	CASSQYRDRIMNTEAFF
few	TRBV27	NA	TRBJ2-7	TGTGCCAGCAGTTCAACAATTAGTGGGCAGTACTTC	CASSSTISGQYF
many	TRBV20-1	TRBD1	TRBJ1-4	TGCAGTGCCGACAGGGGGGAAAAACTGTTTTTT	CSADRGEKLFF
few	TRBV29-1	NA	TRBJ1-1	TGCAGCGTCCTGACCGCCTCGTCCGCTGAAGCTTTCTTT	CSVLTASSAEAFF
many	TRBV11-2	NA	TRBJ2-7	TGTGCCAGCCGCCCCGCGGGACCCCACGAGCAGTACTTC	CASRPAGPHEQYF
many	TRBV12-3/TRBV12-4	NA	TRBJ1-3	TGTGCCAGCAGCTTAGCAGGGTTTGGAAACACCATATATTTT	CASSLAGFGNTIYF
few	TRBV19	NA	TRBJ2-5	TGTGCCAGTTCGGGATGGATTGAAGAGACCCAGTACTTC	CASSGWIEETQYF
many	TRBV29-1	TRBD1	TRBJ2-5	TGCAGCGTTGGCAGGGGGCCGTCAGAGACCCAGTACTTC	CSVGRGPSETQYF
NA	TRBV27	NA	TRBJ2-7	TGTGCCAGCCGCAGGAGGGCAGTCCCCGAGCAGTACTTC	CASRRRAVPEQYF
few	TRBV20-1	NA	TRBJ2-3	TGCAGTGCTAGAGGAACAATAACTTCTGATACGCAGTATTTT	CSARGTITSDTQYF
NA	TRBV6-5	NA	TRBJ2-7	TGTGCCAGCAGTTACTCGTTAGCGGACTACGAGCAGTACTTC	CASSYSLADYEQYF
few	TRBV12-3/TRBV12-4	TRBD1	TRBJ2-5	TGTGCCAGCAGCACCGGGACAGGGGGCGAAGGGAAGACCCAGTACTTC	CASSTGTGGEGKTQYF
few	TRBV2	TRBD2	TRBJ2-1	TGTGCCAGCAGTCCCGGCCTACTCGATCCCGGGACTAGCTCCTACAATGAGCAGTTCTTC	CASSPGLLDPGTSSYNEQFF
few	TRBV3-1	NA	TRBJ1-2	TGTGCCAGCAGCCAAGACCCGACTGGGAAGGGCAACTACACCTTC	CASSQDPTGKGNYTF
NA	TRBV5-1	TRBD1	TRBJ1-5	TGCGCCAGCAGCCCCGGGACAGGTGCCCCTAGCAATCAGCCCCAGCATTTT	CASSPGTGAPSNQPQHF
few	TRBV6-1	NA	TRBJ1-5	TGTGCCAGCAGCGAGACAGCTTATAGCAATCAGCCCCAGCATTTT	CASSETAYSNQPQHF
NA	TRBV6-2/TRBV6-3	TRBD2	TRBJ2-5	TGTGCCAGCAGTTACAGCTTGACTAGCGGGAGTCCCCAAGAGACCCAGTACTTC	CASSYSLTSGSPQETQYF
NA	TRBV27	NA	TRBJ1-5	TGTGCCAGCCGCCCCCTCGGGCACACATATAGCAATCAGCCCCAGCATTTT	CASRPLGHTYSNQPQHF
many	TRBV6-1	TRBD1	TRBJ1-5	TGTGCCAGCAGTCTCTCGGACAGGATACATCAGCCCCAGCATTTT	CASSLSDRIHQPQHF
many	TRBV28	NA	TRBJ2-7	TGTGCCAGCAGTTTATTGGCGAGACTATACGAGCAGTACTTC	CASSLLARLYEQYF
many	TRBV2	NA	TRBJ1-2	TGTGCCAGCAGTCCCGCGGGGGGTGGCTACACCTTC	CASSPAGGGYTF
few	TRBV30	NA	TRBJ1-1	TGTGCCTGGAGTGTACGTGGGGGGGACACTGAAGCTTTCTTT	CAWSVRGGDTEAFF
few	TRBV19	NA	TRBJ1-5	TGTGCCAGTAGTGGGCAGCAGGGGCCAAATCAGCCCCAGCATTTT	CASSGQQGPNQPQHF
many	TRBV29-1	NA	TRBJ1-5	TGCAGCGTCGAGTCAGGATTCGGACAGCCCCAGCATTTT	CSVESGFGQPQHF
NA	TRBV18	NA	TRBJ1-1	TGTGCCAGCTCACCAAGGTCTGGTAGCACTGAAGCTTTCTTT	CASSPRSGSTEAFF
NA	TRBV28	NA	TRBJ1-1	TGTGCCAGCAGTCTCCGGGGGAGGGTCACTGAAGCTTTCTTT	CASSLRGRVTEAFF
once	TRBV20-1	TRBD1	TRBJ2-7	TGCAGTGCTAGACCCCCGACAGGGGGGCGCAACGAGCAGTACTTC	CSARPPTGGRNEQYF
few	TRBV27	NA	TRBJ2-6	TGTGCCAGCAGGGGCGGGATCTCTGGGGCCAACGTCCTGACTTTC	CASRGGISGANVLTF